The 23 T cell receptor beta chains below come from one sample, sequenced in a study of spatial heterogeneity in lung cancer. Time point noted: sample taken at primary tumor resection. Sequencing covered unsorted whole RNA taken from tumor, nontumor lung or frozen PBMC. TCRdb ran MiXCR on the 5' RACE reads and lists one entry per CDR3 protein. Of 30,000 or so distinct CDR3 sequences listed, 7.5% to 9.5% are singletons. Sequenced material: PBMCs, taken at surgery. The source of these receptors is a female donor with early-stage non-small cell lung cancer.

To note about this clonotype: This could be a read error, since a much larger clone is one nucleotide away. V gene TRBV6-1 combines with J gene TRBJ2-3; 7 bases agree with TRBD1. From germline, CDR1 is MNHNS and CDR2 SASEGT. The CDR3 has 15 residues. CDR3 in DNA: TGTACCAGCAGCTCCCGACAGGGACAGCCAGATACGCAGTATTTT. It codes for CTSSSRQGQPDTQYF.

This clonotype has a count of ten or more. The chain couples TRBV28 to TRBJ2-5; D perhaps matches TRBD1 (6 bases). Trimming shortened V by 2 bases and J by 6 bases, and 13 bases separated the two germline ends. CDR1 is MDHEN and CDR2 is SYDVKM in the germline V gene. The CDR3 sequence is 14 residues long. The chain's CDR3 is CASSLPEQGKTQYF. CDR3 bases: TGTGCCAGCAGTTTACCGGAACAGGGCAAGACCCAGTACTTC.

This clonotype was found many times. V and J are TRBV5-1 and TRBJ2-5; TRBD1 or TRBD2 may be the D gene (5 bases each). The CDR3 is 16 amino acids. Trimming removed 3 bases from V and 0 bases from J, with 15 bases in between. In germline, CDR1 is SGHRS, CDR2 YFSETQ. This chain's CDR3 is CASSSGYRGYQETQYF. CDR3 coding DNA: TGCGCCAGCAGCTCTGGTTACCGGGGCTACCAAGAGACCCAGTACTTC.

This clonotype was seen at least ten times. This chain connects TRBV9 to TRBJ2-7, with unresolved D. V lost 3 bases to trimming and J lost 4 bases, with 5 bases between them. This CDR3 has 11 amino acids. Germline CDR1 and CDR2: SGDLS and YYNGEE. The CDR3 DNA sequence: TGTGCCAGCAGCGCACGGTACGAGCAGTACGTC. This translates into CASSARYEQYV.

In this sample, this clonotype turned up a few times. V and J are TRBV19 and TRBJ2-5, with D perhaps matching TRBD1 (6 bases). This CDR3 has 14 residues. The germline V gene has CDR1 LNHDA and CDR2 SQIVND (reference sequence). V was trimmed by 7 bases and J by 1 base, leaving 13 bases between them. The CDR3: CASTTRTVQETQYF. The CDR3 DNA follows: TGTGCCAGTACTACCCGGACAGTCCAAGAGACCCAGTACTTC.

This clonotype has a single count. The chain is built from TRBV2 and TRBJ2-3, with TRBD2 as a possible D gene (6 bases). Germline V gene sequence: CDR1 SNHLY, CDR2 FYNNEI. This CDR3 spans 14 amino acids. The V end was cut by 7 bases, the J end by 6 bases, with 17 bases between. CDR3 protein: CASKPGLRQDTQYF. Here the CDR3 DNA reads TGTGCCAGCAAACCGGGACTGCGGCAGGATACGCAGTATTTT.

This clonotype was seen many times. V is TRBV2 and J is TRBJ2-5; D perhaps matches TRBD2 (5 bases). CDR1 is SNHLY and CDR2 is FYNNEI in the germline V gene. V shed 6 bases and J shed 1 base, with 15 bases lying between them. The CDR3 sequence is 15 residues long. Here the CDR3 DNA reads TGTGCCAGCAGAGATATTCGAGGGCCCCAAGAGACCCAGTACTTC. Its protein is CASRDIRGPQETQYF.

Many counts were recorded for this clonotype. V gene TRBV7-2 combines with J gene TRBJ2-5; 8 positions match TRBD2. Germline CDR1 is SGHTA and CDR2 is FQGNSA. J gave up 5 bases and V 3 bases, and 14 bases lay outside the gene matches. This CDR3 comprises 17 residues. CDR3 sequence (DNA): TGTGCCAGCAGCTTTTTAATCCGCCCGGGAGGGGAGGAGACCCAGTACTTC. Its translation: CASSFLIRPGGEETQYF.

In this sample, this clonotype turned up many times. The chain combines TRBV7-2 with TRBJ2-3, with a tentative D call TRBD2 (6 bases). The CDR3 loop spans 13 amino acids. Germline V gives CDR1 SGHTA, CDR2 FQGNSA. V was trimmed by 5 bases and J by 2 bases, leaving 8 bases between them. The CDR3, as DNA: TGTGCCAGCAGCGGGGACTTCACAGATACGCAGTATTTT. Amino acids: CASSGDFTDTQYF.

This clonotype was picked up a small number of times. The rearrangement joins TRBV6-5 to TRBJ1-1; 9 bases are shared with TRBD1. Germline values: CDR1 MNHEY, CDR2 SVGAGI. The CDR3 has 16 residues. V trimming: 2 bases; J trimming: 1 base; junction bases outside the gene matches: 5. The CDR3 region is CASSYRTGGRNTEAFF. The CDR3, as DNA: TGTGCCAGCAGTTACCGCACAGGGGGCAGGAACACTGAAGCTTTCTTT.

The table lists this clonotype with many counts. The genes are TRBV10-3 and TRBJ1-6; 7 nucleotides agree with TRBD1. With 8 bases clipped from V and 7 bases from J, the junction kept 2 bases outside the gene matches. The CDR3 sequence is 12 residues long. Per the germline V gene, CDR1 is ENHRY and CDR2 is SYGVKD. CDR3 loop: CAIGTANSPLHF. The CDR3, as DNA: TGTGCCATCGGGACAGCAAATTCACCCCTCCACTTT.

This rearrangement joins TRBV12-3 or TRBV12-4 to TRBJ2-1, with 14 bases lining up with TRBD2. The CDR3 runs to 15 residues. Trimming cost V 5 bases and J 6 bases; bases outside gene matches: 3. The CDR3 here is CASSGTSGSLNEQFF. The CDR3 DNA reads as TGTGCCAGCAGTGGGACTAGCGGGAGTCTCAATGAGCAGTTCTTC.

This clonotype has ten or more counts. The CDR3 spells CASSLGRTGFREQYF. Here the CDR3 DNA reads TGTGCCAGCAGCTTAGGTAGGACAGGGTTTCGCGAGCAGTACTTC. The rearrangement joins TRBV11-2 to TRBJ2-7, with 8 bases matching TRBD1. The V segment lost 1 base and the J segment 6 bases; nucleotides outside the gene matches: 8. The CDR3 is made up of 15 amino acids. Germline CDR1 SGHAT, CDR2 FQNNGV.

CDR3 amino acids: CSAPSFIAGGPHNEQFF. CDR3 DNA: TGCAGTGCCCCTTCCTTTATAGCGGGAGGGCCCCACAATGAGCAGTTCTTC. The chain is built from TRBV20-1 and TRBJ2-1; TRBD2 agrees at 11 bases. Trimming at V came to 6 bases and at J to 5 bases, leaving 15 bases not matched to a gene. The CDR3 length is 17 residues. The germline CDR1 and CDR2 sequences are DFQATT and SNEGSKA (reference sequence).

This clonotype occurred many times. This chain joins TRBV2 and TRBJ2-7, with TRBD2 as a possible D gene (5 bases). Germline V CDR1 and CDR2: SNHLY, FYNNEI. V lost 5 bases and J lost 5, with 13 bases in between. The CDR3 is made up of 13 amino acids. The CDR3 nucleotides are TGTGCCAGCAGTCCCGGGGTCCCCCACGAGCAGTACGTC. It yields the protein CASSPGVPHEQYV.

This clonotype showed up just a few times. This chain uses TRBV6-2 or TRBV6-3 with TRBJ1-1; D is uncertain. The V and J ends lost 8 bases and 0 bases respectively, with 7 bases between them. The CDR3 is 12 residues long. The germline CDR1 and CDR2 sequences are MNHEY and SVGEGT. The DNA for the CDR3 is TGTGCCAGCTTCGACCTGAACACTGAAGCTTTCTTT. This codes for CASFDLNTEAFF.

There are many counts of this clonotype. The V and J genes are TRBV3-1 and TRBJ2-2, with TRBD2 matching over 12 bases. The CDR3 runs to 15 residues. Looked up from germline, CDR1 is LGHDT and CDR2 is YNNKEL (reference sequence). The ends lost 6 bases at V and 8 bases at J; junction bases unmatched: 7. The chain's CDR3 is CASSTTSGRNGELFF. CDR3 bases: TGTGCCAGCAGTACGACTAGCGGGAGAAATGGGGAGCTGTTTTTT.

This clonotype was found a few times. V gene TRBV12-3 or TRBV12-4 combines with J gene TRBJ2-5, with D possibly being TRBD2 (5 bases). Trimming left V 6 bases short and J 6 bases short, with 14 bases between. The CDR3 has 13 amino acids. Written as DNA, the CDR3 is TGTGCCAGCAGCTCAGGCCCTAGCCAGACCCAGTACTTC. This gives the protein CASSSGPSQTQYF.

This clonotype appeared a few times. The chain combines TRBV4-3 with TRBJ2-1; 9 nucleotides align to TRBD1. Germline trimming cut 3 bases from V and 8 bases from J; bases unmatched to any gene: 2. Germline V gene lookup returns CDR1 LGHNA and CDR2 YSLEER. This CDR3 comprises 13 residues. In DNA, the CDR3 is TGCGCCAGCAGCCACCGACAGGGGGATGAGCAGTTCTTC. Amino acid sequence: CASSHRQGDEQFF.

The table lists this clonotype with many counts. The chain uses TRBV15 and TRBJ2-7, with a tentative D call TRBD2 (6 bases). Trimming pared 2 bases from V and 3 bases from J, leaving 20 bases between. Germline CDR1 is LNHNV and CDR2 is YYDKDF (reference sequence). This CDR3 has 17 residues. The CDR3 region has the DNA TGTGCCACCAGCAGACAACTCCCGGGACTGGATAACTACGAGCAGTACTTC. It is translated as CATSRQLPGLDNYEQYF.

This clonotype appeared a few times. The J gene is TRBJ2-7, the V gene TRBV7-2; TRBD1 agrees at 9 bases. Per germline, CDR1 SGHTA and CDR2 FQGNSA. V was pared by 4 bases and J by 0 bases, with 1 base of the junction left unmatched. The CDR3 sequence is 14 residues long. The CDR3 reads CASSWDRASYEQYV. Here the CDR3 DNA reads TGTGCCAGCAGCTGGGACAGGGCCTCCTACGAGCAGTACGTC.

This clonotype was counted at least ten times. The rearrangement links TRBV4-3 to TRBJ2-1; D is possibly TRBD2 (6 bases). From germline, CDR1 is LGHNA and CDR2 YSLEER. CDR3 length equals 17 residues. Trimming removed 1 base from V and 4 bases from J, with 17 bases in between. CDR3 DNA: TGCGCCAGCAGCCAAGGAATCGGGAGAACCGCTTACAATGAGCAGTTCTTC. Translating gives CASSQGIGRTAYNEQFF.

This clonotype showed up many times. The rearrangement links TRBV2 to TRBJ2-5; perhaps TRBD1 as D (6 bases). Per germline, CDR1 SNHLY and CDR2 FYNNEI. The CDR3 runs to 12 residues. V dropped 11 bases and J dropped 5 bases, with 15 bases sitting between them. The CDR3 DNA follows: TGTGCCCAGGGACACCGAGGGGAGACCCAGTACTTC. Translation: CAQGHRGETQYF. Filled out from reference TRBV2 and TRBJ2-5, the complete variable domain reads EPEVTQTPSHQVTQMGQEVILRCVPISNHLYFYWYRQILGQKVEFLVSFYNNEISEKSEIFDDQFSVERPDGSNFTLKIRSTKLEDSAMYFCAQGHRGETQYFGPGTRLLVL.